This T cell receptor beta chain was obtained from a study of identical twins. Between the trimmed V and J ends, which lost 7 bases and 2 bases, there was a span of 20 bases. From germline, CDR1 is SQVTM and CDR2 ANQGSEA. This CDR3 region has 15 residues. MiXCR was run by TCRdb on the 5' RACE reads, yielding one entry per CDR3 protein. The sample contains about 520,000 distinct CDR3 sequences, roughly a fifth of which appear only once. In its sample, this clonotype was seen a few times. The sample was also linked to a second study, of T cells expressing NK-cell markers. That source adds: Each TCR beta repertoire originated in sorted T cells that were CD3+CD56+NKG2C+, CD3+CD56+NKG2C- or CD3+CD56-NKG2C+.

The sequencing sample was made of CD4+ T cells sorted from blood. The TCR was taken from a woman younger than 35 in good health. The chain carries TRBV29-1 and TRBJ1-1, with D possibly TRBD1 on 6 matching bases. The CDR3 spells CSAPNPSQGNTEAFF. The DNA of the CDR3 is TGCAGCGCTCCTAACCCCTCACAGGGTAACACTGAAGCTTTCTTT. The full variable domain, rest sourced from reference TRBV29-1 and TRBJ1-1, is SAVISQKPSRDICQRGTSLTIQCQVDSQVTMMFWYRQQPGQSLTLIATANQGSEATYESGFVIDKFPISRPNLTFSTLTVSNMSPEDSSIYLCSAPNPSQGNTEAFFGQGTRLTVV.